The table lists the clone carrying this T cell receptor (beta chain) with a few counts. Antigen unknown. Each CDR3 protein gets one entry after TCRdb re-called the RT-PCR reads with MiXCR. Of around 710,000 distinct CDR3 sequences listed, about 15% are singletons. The sample comes from a study of response to subunit inactivated influenza vaccine. Study outcomes and limitations: Authors suggested that a seasonal influenza vaccination recruits few new T cells each time.

The CDR3 runs to 18 residues. The germline CDR1 and CDR2 sequences are LGHNA and YNFKEQ. The junction had 10 bases not matched to a gene; V was cut back by 2 bases and J by 0 bases. The genes are TRBV4-2 and TRBJ2-7, with 10 bases identical to TRBD2. This TCR was sampled from a man in his forties or fifties who received an inactivated influenza vaccine. The starting material was PBMCs from blood, obtained less than 15 days before vaccination. The CDR3 DNA reads TGTGCCAGCAGCCAATTAAAACTAGCGGGACAGAGCTCCTACGAGCAGTACTTC. The encoded protein is CASSQLKLAGQSSYEQYF.